This T cell receptor beta chain was found in a study of graft-versus-host responses after intestinal transplantation. Overall study context: Every one of the recipients received anti-thymocyte globulin induction and afterwards took tacrolimus and steroids for around 3 years.

Comments on this clone: Its antigen is unidentified.

The study's findings and limits: Recipient marrow showed GvH clones, some seen first in ileum or blood.

Measured with immunoSEQ multiplex PCR; TCRdb has only the in-frame clones, and not every one. This table holds roughly 120,000 clones, about nine tenths found once. The V gene end was trimmed by 4 bases and the J gene end by 7 bases; junction bases not matched to a gene: 11. Germline V gives CDR1 LNHDA, CDR2 SQIVND (reference sequence). There are 15 residues in the CDR3. The chain couples TRBV19 to TRBJ2-5; 8 nucleotides match TRBD1. This clonotype was sampled from a human donor who received an intestinal transplant. The material was unstimulated CD4+ T cells sorted from spleen or lymph node cells, obtained before intestinal transplant. The CDR3 sequence is CASSTGQGLSRTQYF. CDR3 DNA: TGTGCCAGTAGTACCGGACAGGGTCTTTCAAGGACCCAGTACTTC. Based on the CDR3 plus reference TRBV19 and TRBJ2-5, the full variable domain is DGGITQSPKYLFRKEGQNVTLSCEQNLNHDAMYWYRQDPGQGLRLIYYSQIVNDFQKGDIAEGYSVSREKKESFPLTVTSAQKNPTAFYLCASSTGQGLSRTQYFGPGTRLLVL.